The next 21 T cell receptor beta chains were all read from a single sample in a study of T cell responses to AZD1222 COVID-19 vaccine. Here immunoSEQ multiplex PCR was the method, and the copy in TCRdb shows in-frame clones only, minus some. The sample includes about 120,000 clones, 85% to 90% of them seen just once. The specimen was peripheral blood, collected on day 0 of AZD1222 vaccination. All receptors come from an adult in good health.

The chain employs TRBV18 and TRBJ1-2; 7 nucleotides line up with TRBD1. The CDR3 contains 15 residues. Per germline, CDR1 KGHSH and CDR2 LQKENI. The ends lost 1 base at V and 5 bases at J; junction bases unmatched: 7. The CDR3 is CASSPRTKGQYGYTF. As DNA, the CDR3 is TGTGCCAGCTCACCACGGACAAAGGGACAGTATGGCTACACCTTC.

Only one count was recorded for this clone. CDR3: CASSLGRGTTTDTQYF. The CDR3 nucleotides are TGTGCCAGCAGCTTAGGTCGCGGGACAACTACAGATACGCAGTATTTT. The chain links TRBV7-2 to TRBJ2-3; D tentatively reads TRBD1 or TRBD2 (6 bases each). Between the trimmed V and J ends, which lost 1 base and 3 bases, there was a span of 14 bases. The CDR3 is 16 amino acids. Germline V lookup: CDR1 SGHTA, CDR2 FQGNSA.

The chain uses TRBV7-2 and TRBJ1-1; D is unresolved. CDR3 length equals 17 residues. The germline V and J ends were trimmed by 3 bases and 2 bases, with 19 bases remaining between them. CDR1 and CDR2 from the germline V gene are SGHTA and FQGNSA. The CDR3 nucleotides read TGTGCCAGCAGCTTGAGATGGCAGGCCCCGGGCAACACTGAAGCTTTCTTT. Translated: CASSLRWQAPGNTEAFF.

The table lists this clone with a count of one. This sequence joins TRBV6-2 or TRBV6-3 and TRBJ1-6; no clear D gene. Germline V gene data show CDR1 as MNHEY and CDR2 as SVGEGT. The CDR3 has 13 amino acids. Trimming took 2 bases from V and 10 from J, leaving 9 bases between them. CDR3 sequence (DNA): TGTGCCAGCAGTTACCGAGTGCAATCACCCCTCCACTTT. Translation gives CASSYRVQSPLHF.

This chain's CDR3 is CAWSEQTGAWGGSQYF. In nucleotides, the CDR3 is TGTGCCTGGAGTGAGCAGACAGGGGCCTGGGGGGGCTCGCAGTATTTT. The rearrangement uses TRBV30 and TRBJ2-3, with D tentatively TRBD1 (8 bases). CDR1 is GTSNPN, CDR2 SVGIG, per germline (reference sequence). Trimming stripped 1 base from V and 10 bases from J, with 24 bases between. This CDR3 comprises 16 residues. Filled out from reference TRBV30 and TRBJ2-3, the complete variable domain reads SQTIHQWPATLVQPVGSPLSLECTVEGTSNPNLYWYRQAAGRGLQLLFYSVGIGQISSEVPQNLSASRPQDRQFILSSKKLLLSDSGFYLCAWSEQTGAWGGSQYFGPGTRLTVL.

This chain uses TRBV6-2 or TRBV6-3 with TRBJ1-2; 9 bases are a match to TRBD1. The germline V gene has CDR1 MNHEY and CDR2 SVGEGT. This CDR3 is 14 amino acids long. V lost 2 bases and J lost 2; bases outside the gene matches: 0. CDR3 loop: CASSYGTGNYGYTF. In DNA form, the CDR3 reads TGTGCCAGCAGTTACGGGACAGGGAACTATGGCTACACCTTC.

V is TRBV11-2 and J is TRBJ1-2; TRBD1 matches 9 bases. Trimming removed 3 bases from V and 8 bases from J; junction bases left unmatched: 7. CDR3 length equals 14 residues. Germline V gene data show CDR1 as SGHAT and CDR2 as FQNNGV. CDR3 residues: CASSFQGTGKGYTF. The CDR3 nucleotides are TGTGCCAGCAGCTTTCAGGGGACAGGGAAGGGCTACACCTTC.

The gene calls are TRBV30 and TRBJ1-2; 11 bases are a match to TRBD1. The CDR3 has 14 residues. V gave up 5 bases and J gave up 11 bases; unmatched junction bases: 13. CDR1 and CDR2 from the germline V gene are GTSNPN and SVGIG (reference sequence). CDR3: CAWGRIAGTGGYTF. For the CDR3, the DNA is TGTGCCTGGGGGAGGATTGCCGGGACAGGGGGTTACACCTTC.

The chain has TRBV24-1 and TRBJ2-3, with TRBD1 matching 8 bases. J was trimmed by 2 bases and V by 5 bases; bases with no gene match: 8. Germline values: CDR1 KGHDR, CDR2 SFDVKD. This CDR3 comprises 16 residues. CDR3 in DNA: TGTGCCACCAGTGCCTTCGGACAGGGACACACAGATACGCAGTATTTT. Translation gives CATSAFGQGHTDTQYF.

The V and J genes are TRBV5-1 and TRBJ2-7, with 8 bases fitting TRBD1. V lost 4 bases and J lost 0; bases outside the gene matches: 6. This CDR3 is 15 amino acids long. The germline V gene has CDR1 SGHRS and CDR2 YFSETQ. The CDR3 coding sequence is TGCGCCAGCAGCCCGACAGGGGTCAACTCCTACGAGCAGTACTTC. This sequence encodes CASSPTGVNSYEQYF.

The chain is built from TRBV7-3 and TRBJ2-7, with 13 bases aligning to TRBD2. Trimming cost V 3 bases and J 6 bases; bases outside gene matches: 8. Germline assignment: CDR1 SGHTA and CDR2 FQGTGA. CDR3 size: 16 residues. The CDR3: CASSFAPRLAGGEQYF. The CDR3 region has the DNA TGTGCCAGCAGCTTCGCCCCAAGACTAGCGGGAGGCGAGCAGTACTTC. The full variable domain, with the rest looked up from reference TRBV7-3 and TRBJ2-7, is GAGVSQTPSNKVTEKGKYVELRCDPISGHTALYWYRQSLGQGPEFLIYFQGTGAADDSGLPNDRFFAVRPEGSVSTLKIQRTERGDSAVYLCASSFAPRLAGGEQYFGPGTRLTVT.

The V and J genes are TRBV5-6 and TRBJ1-5, with D perhaps matching TRBD1 (5 bases). Trimming removed 0 bases at V and 0 bases at J, with 16 bases between. Germline V gives CDR1 SGHDT, CDR2 YYEEEE. The CDR3 loop spans 18 amino acids. CDR3 sequence reads: CASSLAFGTGYSNQPQHF. The CDR3 DNA reads as TGTGCCAGCAGCTTGGCATTCGGGACCGGATATAGCAATCAGCCCCAGCATTTT. Looking up the rest from reference TRBV5-6 and TRBJ1-5 gives the full variable domain: DAGVTQSPTHLIKTRGQQVTLRCSPKSGHDTVSWYQQALGQGPQFIFQYYEEEERQRGNFPDRFSGHQFPNYSSELNVNALLLGDSALYLCASSLAFGTGYSNQPQHFGDGTRLSIL.

The rearrangement joins TRBV5-6 to TRBJ1-6, with D tentatively TRBD1 (5 bases). The CDR3 covers 18 residues. CDR1 SGHDT and CDR2 YYEEEE come from the germline V gene. V was clipped by 0 bases and J by 0 bases, with 13 bases between them. The CDR3 here is CASSLAWDPSSYNSPLHF. The CDR3 DNA sequence: TGTGCCAGCAGCTTGGCCTGGGACCCCAGCTCCTATAATTCACCCCTCCACTTT.

The chain is built from TRBV18 and TRBJ2-5, with D possibly matching TRBD1 (5 bases). Trimming removed 8 bases from V and 5 bases from J, with 15 bases in between. Germline CDR1 and CDR2: KGHSH and LQKENI. The CDR3 totals 13 residues. DNA of the CDR3: TGTGCCAGCCAGAAGGGGCAAGGGGAGACCCAGTACTTC. This encodes CASQKGQGETQYF.

The chain combines TRBV7-2 with TRBJ2-1; D could derive from TRBD1 or TRBD2 (5 bases each). Per germline, CDR1 SGHTA and CDR2 FQGNSA. The V gene lost 1 base and the J gene lost 0 bases, with 10 bases spanning the gap. This CDR3 region has 16 residues. CDR3 amino acids: CASSLGAGASYNEQFF. DNA for the CDR3: TGTGCCAGCAGCTTAGGGGCCGGGGCCTCCTACAATGAGCAGTTCTTC.

The V and J genes are TRBV19 and TRBJ1-2; 8 bases are shared with TRBD1. The CDR3 is made up of 17 amino acids. V lost 0 bases and J lost 6; bases outside the gene matches: 12. From germline, CDR1 is LNHDA and CDR2 SQIVND (reference sequence). CDR3 bases: TGTGCCAGTAGTATAGATGCGGCAGGGGGCAATCTCGATGGCTACACCTTC. Amino acid sequence: CASSIDAAGGNLDGYTF.

This chain connects TRBV20-1 to TRBJ1-5; the match to TRBD1 covers 7 bases. The CDR3 contains 15 residues. Looked up from germline, CDR1 is DFQATT and CDR2 is SNEGSKA (reference sequence). V was clipped by 3 bases and J by 4 bases; unmatched bases: 9. The CDR3 DNA reads as TGCAGTGCTAGTGGCGGCAGGGGGTCAAATCAGCCCCAGCATTTT. Translating gives CSASGGRGSNQPQHF.

The chain uses TRBV5-1 and TRBJ2-4; D might be TRBD1 (6 bases). The V end lost 0 bases, the J end lost 4 bases, and 8 bases lay between the germline ends. The CDR3 extends over 14 amino acids. CDR1 is SGHRS and CDR2 is YFSETQ in the germline V gene. The CDR3 DNA sequence: TGCGCCAGCAGCTTGGTAGGGACAAAAAACATTCAGTACTTC. This sequence encodes CASSLVGTKNIQYF.

The chain employs TRBV6-8 and TRBJ1-5; D is ambiguous. Germline values: CDR1 MNHGY, CDR2 SAAAGT. The CDR3 is 16 amino acids. V lost 2 bases and J 0 bases, leaving 11 bases between the germline ends. The CDR3 DNA reads TGTGCCAGCAGTTACCGGAGAGCTTATAGCAATCAGCCCCAGCATTTT. As protein: CASSYRRAYSNQPQHF.

The chain carries TRBV6-1 and TRBJ2-3; 12 nucleotides agree with TRBD2. After removal of 4 bases from V and 8 bases from J, the junction contained 10 bases not matched to a gene. Germline V gene sequence: CDR1 MNHNS, CDR2 SASEGT. The CDR3 contains 16 residues. The CDR3 DNA reads as TGTGCCAGCAGTGGTACTAGCGGGAGGAGAGTAGCTACGCAGTATTTT. This codes for CASSGTSGRRVATQYF.

The rearrangement links TRBV20-1 to TRBJ1-2; D is undetermined. CDR1 DFQATT and CDR2 SNEGSKA come from the germline V gene (reference sequence). Trimming stripped 3 bases from V and 11 bases from J, with 16 bases between. This CDR3 has 12 amino acids. The CDR3 DNA is TGCAGTGCTAGTCAACTGTCCTTTGGGTACACCTTC. This gives the protein CSASQLSFGYTF.